Listed below are T cell receptor beta chains from one sample, sequenced in a study of blood T cell repertoires in COVID-19. Repertoires were generated with immunoSEQ multiplex PCR, while TCRdb's copy carries only in-frame clones and drops some. The sample records over 250,000 clones, approximately 84% being singletons. Source material: peripheral blood. The receptors here all came from a human donor with COVID-19, enrolled during active disease. The donor label of this sample is uncertain. CDR3s include the opening cysteine and the closing phenylalanine or tryptophan. The D gene is left open where the match is weak. Clone size is shown for a subset of rows, as once, few, many or a class of expanded clone.

>TRBV7-9|-|-|TRBJ1-4
TGTGCCAGCAGTTCGGCTGACTTACTTGCAACTAATGAAAAACTGTTTTTT
CASSSADLLATNEKLFF
>TRBV30|-|-|TRBJ1-2
TGTGCCTGGAACAGGGCCCTCTATGGCTACACCTTC
CAWNRALYGYTF
>TRBV2|-|-|TRBJ1-1
TGTGCCAGCAGTGTAACAGGGAACGGAGGAGCTTTCTTT
CASSVTGNGGAFF
>TRBV7-8|-|-|TRBJ1-4
TGTGCCAGCAGCCCTCGGACTAATGAAAAACTGTTTTTT
CASSPRTNEKLFF
>TRBV7-3|TRBD2|-|TRBJ2-3
TGTGCCAGCAGCCCGTACGGGACTAGCCGTAGCACAGATACGCAGTATTTT
CASSPYGTSRSTDTQYF
>TRBV7-2|TRBD1|-|TRBJ1-1
TGTGCCAGCAGCTCAAGGACAGGGGGCTTGGAGGCTTTCTTT
CASSSRTGGLEAFF
>TRBV30|-|few|TRBJ1-4
TGTGCCTGTTTTTACCCGGGGGGTAATGAAAAACTGTTTTTT
CACFYPGGNEKLFF
>TRBV11-2|-|-|TRBJ2-7
TGTGCCAGCAGCTTTGGTAGTGCTGGTCAATACGAGCAGTACTTC
CASSFGSAGQYEQYF
>TRBV6-5|-|-|TRBJ2-5
TGTGCCAGCAGCCCCACACGTGGGACCCAGTACTTC
CASSPTRGTQYF
>TRBV27|TRBD1|-|TRBJ1-6
TGTGCCAGCAGTTTTGCAGGGGGGAGGTACTCACCCCTCCACTTT
CASSFAGGRYSPLHF
>TRBV30|TRBD1|-|TRBJ1-1
TGTGCCTGGGAGACAGGGAGGAGCACTGAAGCTTTCTTT
CAWETGRSTEAFF
>TRBV7-8|-|few|TRBJ2-7
TGTGCCAGCAGCGCGTCTTGGGAGCAGTACTTC
CASSASWEQYF
>TRBV4-1|TRBD1|few|TRBJ1-1
TGCGCCAGCAGCCAAGCGCCAGGGGGCGCCCGTTTGACTGAAGCTTTCTTT
CASSQAPGGARLTEAFF
>TRBV15|TRBD1|-|TRBJ1-1
TGTGCCACCAGCCCCCAGACAGGGGTGGGCACTGAAGCTTTCTTT
CATSPQTGVGTEAFF
>TRBV4-2|TRBD2|-|TRBJ2-1
TGTGCCAGCAGCCAGCGACTAGCGGGAAAAAATGAGCAGTTCTTC
CASSQRLAGKNEQFF
>TRBV4-3|-|few|TRBJ2-2
TGCGCCAGCAGCCAAGGCGGGCCCGGGGAGCTGTTTTTT
CASSQGGPGELFF
>TRBV19|-|-|TRBJ1-2
TGTGCCAGTAGCACTGACAGGTCCTATGGCTACACCTTC
CASSTDRSYGYTF
>TRBV4-2|TRBD1|once|TRBJ1-2
TGTGCCAGCAGCCAGGTCGGGACAGGGGGCCTAAGGGACTATGGCTACACCTTC
CASSQVGTGGLRDYGYTF
>TRBV6-1|TRBD1|-|TRBJ2-2
TGTGCCAGCAGTGCCCGCCAGATTACAGGGGCCCAAACCTTCACCGGGGAGCTGTTTTTT
CASSARQITGAQTFTGELFF
>TRBV6-4|TRBD1|-|TRBJ2-5
TGTGCCAGCAGTGACTCCAGGACAGGCCCCCAGTACTTC
CASSDSRTGPQYF
>TRBV5-1|TRBD1|-|TRBJ2-2
TGCGCCAGCTCCGGGACAGGGGGTTCCGGGGAGCTGTTTTTT
CASSGTGGSGELFF
>TRBV27|-|-|TRBJ2-3
TGTGCCAGCAGTTTAATTCCCGCAACGAGATTAACAGATACGCAGTATTTT
CASSLIPATRLTDTQYF
>TRBV21-1|-|-|TRBJ1-2
TGTGCCAGCATTGCGGGTAACTATGGCTACACCTTC
CASIAGNYGYTF
>TRBV4-3|TRBD1|-|TRBJ1-3
TGCGCCAGCAGCCAAACCCTACAGGGGGGAGGAAACACCATATATTTT
CASSQTLQGGGNTIYF
>TRBV7-9|-|-|TRBJ2-1
TGTGCCAGCAGCTTAAACTTCTACAATGAGCAGTTCTTC
CASSLNFYNEQFF
>TRBV9|TRBD1|few|TRBJ1-2
TGTGCCAGCAGCACAGGGGGCCAAAACCTCTATGGCTACACCTTC
CASSTGGQNLYGYTF
>TRBV10-1|TRBD2|-|TRBJ2-3
TGCGCCAGCAGTGACGGGGCGGGAGTCTCAGATACGCAGTATTTT
CASSDGAGVSDTQYF
>TRBV10-1|-|-|TRBJ2-1
TGCGCCAGCAGCGTGGGCAGCTTCTACAATGAGCAGTTCTTC
CASSVGSFYNEQFF
>TRBV9|-|-|TRBJ2-5
TGTGCCAGCAGCGGAAAACAGGCGTCGCAAGAGACCCAGTACTTC
CASSGKQASQETQYF
>TRBV4-2|TRBD2|-|TRBJ2-1
TGTGCCAGCAGCCAGGGACTAGCGGGATCCCCCTACAATGAGCAGTTCTTC
CASSQGLAGSPYNEQFF
>TRBV5-4|-|-|TRBJ2-2
TGTGCCAGCAGCTTCTCACGAGGACAACCAAACACCGGGGAGCTGTTTTTT
CASSFSRGQPNTGELFF
>TRBV6-4|TRBD2|-|TRBJ2-1
TGTGCCAGCAGTGACTCGGGGCTAGCGGAGCTCAATGAGCAGTTCTTC
CASSDSGLAELNEQFF
>TRBV20-1|-|-|TRBJ1-1
TGCAGTGCTAGTAGAGGGACTAATGGCGAAGCTTTCTTT
CSASRGTNGEAFF
>TRBV5-1|-|-|TRBJ2-5
TGCGCCAGCAGCTTCGGAGGGGAGGAGACCCAGTACTTC
CASSFGGEETQYF
>TRBV14|TRBD2|-|TRBJ2-2
TGTGCCAGCAGCCAAGGTCCAGCGGGAGGGACCGGGGAGCTGTTTTTT
CASSQGPAGGTGELFF
>TRBV19|-|-|TRBJ2-1
TGTGCCACCTCCACGGGGAATGAGCAGTTCTTC
CATSTGNEQFF
>TRBV2|-|-|TRBJ1-5
TGTGCCAGCAGTTTAAGAACGGGGAAGCCCCAGCATTTT
CASSLRTGKPQHF
>TRBV20-1|TRBD1|-|TRBJ1-2
TGCAGTGCTAGAGGACAGGGTGGCTACACCTTC
CSARGQGGYTF
>TRBV29-1|TRBD1|-|TRBJ1-5
TGCAGCGCCTTGGGACAGCCAAATCAGCCCCAGCATTTT
CSALGQPNQPQHF
>TRBV7-7|-|-|TRBJ2-5
TGTGCTAGCAGCTTCTCGGGGAAAGAGACCCAGTACTTC
CASSFSGKETQYF
>TRBV7-3|-|-|TRBJ2-5
TGTGCCAGCAGCTTAAAGGAGGGCAGGGAGGAGACCCAGTACTTC
CASSLKEGREETQYF
>TRBV19|-|-|TRBJ1-1
TGTGCCAGTAGTCCCGGGACACGGAGAGAAGCTTTCTTT
CASSPGTRREAFF
>TRBV5-1|-|-|TRBJ2-5
TGCGCCAGCAGCTTGGCATCGGGGGGCCCACAAGAGACCCAGTACTTC
CASSLASGGPQETQYF
>TRBV19|TRBD1|once|TRBJ2-3
TGTGCCAGTAGTATATCTGCAGGGGGCAATGTAGATACGCAGTATTTT
CASSISAGGNVDTQYF
>TRBV27|TRBD2|-|TRBJ2-2
TGTGCCAGCAGTCCGGCTAGCGGGGGGGACACCGGGGAGCTGTTTTTT
CASSPASGGDTGELFF
>TRBV28|-|-|TRBJ2-7
TGTGCCAGCAGGCGCGGGACAGCACCCTACGAGCAGTACTTC
CASRRGTAPYEQYF
>TRBV5-6|-|-|TRBJ2-7
TGTGCCAGTGACCGGGGAACTTCCTACGAGCAGTACTTC
CASDRGTSYEQYF
>TRBV27|-|-|TRBJ1-1
TGTGCCAGCAGTTTACGGGGGGCTTACACTGAAGCTTTCTTT
CASSLRGAYTEAFF
>TRBV12-3/TRBV12-4|-|few|TRBJ1-6
TGTGCCTCAACGGGAAGGGGGGGGTCACCCCTCCACTTT
CASTGRGGSPLHF
>TRBV11-2|TRBD2|-|TRBJ2-7
TGTGCCAGCAGCTTATCAACTAGCGGGAGAACCGGGACCTACGAGCAGTACTTC
CASSLSTSGRTGTYEQYF
>TRBV10-3|-|few|TRBJ2-7
TGTGCCATCAGCCAGGGGTCCTACGAGCAGTACTTC
CAISQGSYEQYF
>TRBV5-1|TRBD1|-|TRBJ1-2
TGCGCCAGCAGCTTGGCAGGGACAGCAGACTATGGCTACACCTTC
CASSLAGTADYGYTF
>TRBV9|-|-|TRBJ2-2
TGTGCCAGCAGCCCTTTGAACACCGGGGAGCTGTTTTTT
CASSPLNTGELFF